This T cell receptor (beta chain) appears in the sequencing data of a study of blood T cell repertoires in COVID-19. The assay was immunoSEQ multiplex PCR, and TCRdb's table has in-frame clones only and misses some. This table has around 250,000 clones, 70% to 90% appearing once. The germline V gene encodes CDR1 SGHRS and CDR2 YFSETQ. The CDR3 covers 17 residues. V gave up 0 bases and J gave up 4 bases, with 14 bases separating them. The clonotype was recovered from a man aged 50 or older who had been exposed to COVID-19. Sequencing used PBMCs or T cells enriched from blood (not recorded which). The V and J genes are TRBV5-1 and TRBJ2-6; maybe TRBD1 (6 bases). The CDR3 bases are TGCGCCAGCAGCTTGGTTCCAAGGGGGTACGGGGCCAACGTCCTGACTTTC. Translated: CASSLVPRGYGANVLTF.